This TCR delta chain appears in the sequencing data of a study of Vδ1+ human thymocytes. Points from the study as a whole: Many TRG clonotypes were shared between donors; TRD repertoires were essentially private. Highly polyclonal TRG and TRD repertoires with Gaussian CDR3 length distributions appeared in thymus. Despite high sort purity, about 20% of thymic T cell receptor delta sequences were Vdelta2.

The V segment lost 0 bases and the J segment 3 bases; nucleotides outside the gene matches: 19. Germline CDR1 reads NSMFDY; CDR2 reads ISSIKDK. This CDR3 is built from 19 residues. RNA was extracted from the cells and then reverse transcribed. Pooled V-gene forward primers with one constant-region reverse primer generated the CDR3 amplicons by multiplex PCR. TCRdb re-called clones from the multiplex PCR reads using CATT. The sample records more than 50,000 delta-chain clones, more than 13% being singletons. The table lists this clone with a few counts. What it binds is unknown. The same CDR3 arises from other DNA sequences in this sample as well.

The clonotype was recovered from a girl in the first two years of life who had congenital heart surgery. The rearrangement links TRAV29/DV5 to TRDJ1; 8 bases map to TRDD3. The sample was Vdelta1+ gamma-delta thymocytes from the thymus. Stated subset: FACS-sorted CD3+ TCRalphabeta- TCRVdelta1+ TCRVdelta2- thymocytes. The CDR3 spells CAASAVMVSPYWGSDKLIF. The CDR3, as DNA: TGTGCAGCAAGCGCGGTTATGGTGTCTCCCTACTGGGGGTCCGATAAACTCATCTTT.